This TCR beta chain originates from a study of PD-1 blockade in mismatch repair-deficient tumors. Clones were sequenced by immunoSEQ multiplex PCR, and TCRdb holds only the in-frame ones, with some missing. Of some 130,000 clones in the sample, about nine tenths were seen once. The TCR was taken from an adult with mismatch repair-deficient cancer. Sequenced material: peripheral blood, taken approximately 73 weeks after starting pembrolizumab.

The CDR3 region is CASRRGRDGYTF. CDR3 coding DNA: TGTGCCAGCCGACGAGGGAGGGATGGCTACACCTTC. The V gene is TRBV28, the J gene TRBJ1-2; D gene uncertain. CDR3 length: 12 amino acids. Germline lookup yields CDR1 MDHEN and CDR2 SYDVKM. V gave up 8 bases and J gave up 6 bases, with 13 bases separating them.